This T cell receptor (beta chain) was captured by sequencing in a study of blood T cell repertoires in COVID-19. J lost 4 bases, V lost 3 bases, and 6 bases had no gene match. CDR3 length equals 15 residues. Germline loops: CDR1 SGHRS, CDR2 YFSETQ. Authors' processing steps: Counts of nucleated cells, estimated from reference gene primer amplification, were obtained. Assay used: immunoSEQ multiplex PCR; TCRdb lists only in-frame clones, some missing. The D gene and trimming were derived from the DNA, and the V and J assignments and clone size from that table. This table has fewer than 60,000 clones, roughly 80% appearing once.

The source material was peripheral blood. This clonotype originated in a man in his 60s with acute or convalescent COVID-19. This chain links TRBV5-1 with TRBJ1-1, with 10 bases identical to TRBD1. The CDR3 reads CASSSWTGGTTEAFF. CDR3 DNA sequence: TGCGCCAGCAGCTCCTGGACAGGGGGGACCACTGAAGCTTTCTTT.